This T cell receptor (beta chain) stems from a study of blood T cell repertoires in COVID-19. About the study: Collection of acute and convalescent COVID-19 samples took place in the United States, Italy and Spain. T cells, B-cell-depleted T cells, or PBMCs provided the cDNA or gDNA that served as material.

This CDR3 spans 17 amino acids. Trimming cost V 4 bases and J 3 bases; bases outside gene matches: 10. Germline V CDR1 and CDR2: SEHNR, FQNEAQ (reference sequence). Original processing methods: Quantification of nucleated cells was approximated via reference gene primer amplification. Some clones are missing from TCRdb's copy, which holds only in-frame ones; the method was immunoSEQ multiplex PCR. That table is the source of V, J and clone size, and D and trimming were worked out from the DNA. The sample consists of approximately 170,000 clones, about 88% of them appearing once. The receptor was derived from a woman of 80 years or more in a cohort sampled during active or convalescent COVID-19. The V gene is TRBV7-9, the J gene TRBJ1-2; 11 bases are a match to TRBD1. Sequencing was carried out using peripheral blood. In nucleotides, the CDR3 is TGTGCCAGCAGCTCGACCTTGGACAGGGGGCAGCACTATGGCTACACCTTC. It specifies CASSSTLDRGQHYGYTF.